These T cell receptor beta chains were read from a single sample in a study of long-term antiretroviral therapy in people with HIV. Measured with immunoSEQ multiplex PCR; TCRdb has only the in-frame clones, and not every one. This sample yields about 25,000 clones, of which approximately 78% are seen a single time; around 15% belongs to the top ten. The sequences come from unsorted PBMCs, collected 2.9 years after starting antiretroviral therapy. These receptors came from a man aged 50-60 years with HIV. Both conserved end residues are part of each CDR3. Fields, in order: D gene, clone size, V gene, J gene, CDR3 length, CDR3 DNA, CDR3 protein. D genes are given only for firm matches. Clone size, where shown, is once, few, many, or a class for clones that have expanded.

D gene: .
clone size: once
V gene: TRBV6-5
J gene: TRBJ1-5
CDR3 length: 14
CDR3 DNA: TGTGCCAGCAGTTATGGGGGCAGCAATCAGCCCCAGCATTTT
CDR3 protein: CASSYGGSNQPQHF

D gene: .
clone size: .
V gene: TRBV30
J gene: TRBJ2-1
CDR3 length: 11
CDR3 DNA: TGTGCCTCCCCGACAGGAGATAAGCAGTTCTTC
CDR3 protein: CASPTGDKQFF

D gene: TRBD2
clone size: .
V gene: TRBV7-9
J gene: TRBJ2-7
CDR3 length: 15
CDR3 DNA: TGTGCCAGCAGCTTAGAACTAGCGGGGATGAACGAGCAGTACTTC
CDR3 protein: CASSLELAGMNEQYF

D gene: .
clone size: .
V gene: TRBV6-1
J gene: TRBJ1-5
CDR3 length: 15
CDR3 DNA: TGTGCCAGCGCTTGGTTTGGGGGGCGAAATCAGCCCCAGCATTTT
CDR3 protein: CASAWFGGRNQPQHF

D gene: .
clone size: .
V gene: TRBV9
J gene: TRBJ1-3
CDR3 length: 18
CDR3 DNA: TGTGCCAGCAGCACTCTACGGGGGGCGCAAGAATCTGGAAACACCATATATTTT
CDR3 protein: CASSTLRGAQESGNTIYF

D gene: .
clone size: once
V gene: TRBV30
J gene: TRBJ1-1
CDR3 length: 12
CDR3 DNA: TGTGCCTGGAGCATCGGGGGCGGGGAAGCTTTCTTT
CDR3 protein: CAWSIGGGEAFF

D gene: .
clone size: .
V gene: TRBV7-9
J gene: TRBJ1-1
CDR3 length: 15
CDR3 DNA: TGTGCCAGCAGCTTAGCGGGGACACGAAACACTGAAGCTTTCTTT
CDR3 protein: CASSLAGTRNTEAFF

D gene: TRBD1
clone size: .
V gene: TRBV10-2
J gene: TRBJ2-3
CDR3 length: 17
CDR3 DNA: TGCGCCAGCGCCCCCGGGACAGGGATCACTAGCACAGATACGCAGTATTTT
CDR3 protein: CASAPGTGITSTDTQYF

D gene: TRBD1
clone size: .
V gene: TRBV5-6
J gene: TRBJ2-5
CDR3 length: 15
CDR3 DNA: TGTGCCAGCAGCCTCCCGGGACAGCTCCAAGAGACCCAGTACTTC
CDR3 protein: CASSLPGQLQETQYF

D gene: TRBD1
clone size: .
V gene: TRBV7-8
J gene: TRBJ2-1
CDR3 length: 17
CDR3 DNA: TGTGCCAGCAGCCCGATCACTGGCGGGACAGGGGGCAATGAGCAGTTCTTC
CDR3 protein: CASSPITGGTGGNEQFF

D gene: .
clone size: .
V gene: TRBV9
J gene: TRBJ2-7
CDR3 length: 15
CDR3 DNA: TGTGCCAGCAGCGTAGCTATTGACCCACGAGGAGAGCAGTACTTC
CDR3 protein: CASSVAIDPRGEQYF

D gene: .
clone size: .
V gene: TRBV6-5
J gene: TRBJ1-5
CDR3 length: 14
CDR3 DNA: TGTGCCAGCAGTTACCAGAGGTTTACTCAGCCCCAGCATTTT
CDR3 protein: CASSYQRFTQPQHF

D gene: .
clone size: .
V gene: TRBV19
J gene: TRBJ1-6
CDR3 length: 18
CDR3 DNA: TGTGCCAGTAGTATAGCCGCGGACCGAATTACATGGGGTTCACCCCTCCACTTT
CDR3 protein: CASSIAADRITWGSPLHF

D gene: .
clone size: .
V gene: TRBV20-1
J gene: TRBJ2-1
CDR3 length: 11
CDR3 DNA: TGCAGTGCGGGAAGCCACAATGAGCAGTTCTTC
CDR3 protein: CSAGSHNEQFF

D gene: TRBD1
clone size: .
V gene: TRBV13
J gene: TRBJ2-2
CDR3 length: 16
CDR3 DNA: TGTGCCAGCAGCGTGGGACAGCTTAGTAAGCCCGGGGAGCTGTTTTTT
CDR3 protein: CASSVGQLSKPGELFF

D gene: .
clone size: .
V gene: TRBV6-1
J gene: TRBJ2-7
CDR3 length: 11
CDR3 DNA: TGTGCCAGCGGAGGCTCCTACGAGCAGTACTTC
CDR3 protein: CASGGSYEQYF

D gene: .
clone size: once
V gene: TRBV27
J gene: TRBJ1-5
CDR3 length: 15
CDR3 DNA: TGTGCCAGCAGTTTATCGGCGGATAGCAATCAGCCCCAGCATTTT
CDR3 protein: CASSLSADSNQPQHF

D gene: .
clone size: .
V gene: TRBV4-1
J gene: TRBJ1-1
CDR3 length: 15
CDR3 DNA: TGCGCCAGCAGCCAAGCGGCTTTGGGGGGCACTGAAGCTTTCTTT
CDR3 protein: CASSQAALGGTEAFF

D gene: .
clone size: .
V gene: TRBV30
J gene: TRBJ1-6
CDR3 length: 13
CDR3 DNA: TGTGCCTTCCGGGGCGAGTATAATTCACCCCTCCACTTT
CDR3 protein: CAFRGEYNSPLHF

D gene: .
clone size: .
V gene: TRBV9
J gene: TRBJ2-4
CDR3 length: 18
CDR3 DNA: TGTGCCAGCAGCGGCGGGGACCGGCTCTCGGTTCGTGGAAACATTCAGTACTTC
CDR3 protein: CASSGGDRLSVRGNIQYF

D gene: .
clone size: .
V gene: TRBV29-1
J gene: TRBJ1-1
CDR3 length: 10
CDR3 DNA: TGCAGCGTTGACATCGTTGAAGCTTTCTTT
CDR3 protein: CSVDIVEAFF

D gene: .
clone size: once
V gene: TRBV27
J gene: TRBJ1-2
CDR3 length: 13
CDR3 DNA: TGTGCCAGCAGTTTGGGGGCGCTATATGGCTACACCTTC
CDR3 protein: CASSLGALYGYTF

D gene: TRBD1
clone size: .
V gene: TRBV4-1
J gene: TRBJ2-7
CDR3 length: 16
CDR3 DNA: TGCGCCAGCAGCCCTTCCGGGACAGGGATAACCTACGAGCAGTACTTC
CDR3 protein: CASSPSGTGITYEQYF

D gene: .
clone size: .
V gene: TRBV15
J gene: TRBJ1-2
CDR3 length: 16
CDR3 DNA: TGTGCCACCAGCAGAGATTGGGTTGGGGATAACTATGGCTACACCTTC
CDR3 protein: CATSRDWVGDNYGYTF

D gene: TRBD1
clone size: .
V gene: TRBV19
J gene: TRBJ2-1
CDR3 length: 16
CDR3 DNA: TGTGCCAGTAGGCTGGGACAGATGAGCTCCTACAATGAGCAGTTCTTC
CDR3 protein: CASRLGQMSSYNEQFF